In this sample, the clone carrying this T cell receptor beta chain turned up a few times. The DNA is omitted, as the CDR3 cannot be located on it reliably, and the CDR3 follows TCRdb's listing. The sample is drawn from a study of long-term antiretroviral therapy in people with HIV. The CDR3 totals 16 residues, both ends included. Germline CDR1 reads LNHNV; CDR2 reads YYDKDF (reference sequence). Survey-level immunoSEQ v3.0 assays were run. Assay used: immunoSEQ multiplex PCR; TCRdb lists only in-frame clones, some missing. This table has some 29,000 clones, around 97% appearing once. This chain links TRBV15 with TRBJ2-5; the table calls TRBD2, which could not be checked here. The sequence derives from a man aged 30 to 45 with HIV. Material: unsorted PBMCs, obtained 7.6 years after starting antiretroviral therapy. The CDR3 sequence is CATSKTVGSGSFPLYF.